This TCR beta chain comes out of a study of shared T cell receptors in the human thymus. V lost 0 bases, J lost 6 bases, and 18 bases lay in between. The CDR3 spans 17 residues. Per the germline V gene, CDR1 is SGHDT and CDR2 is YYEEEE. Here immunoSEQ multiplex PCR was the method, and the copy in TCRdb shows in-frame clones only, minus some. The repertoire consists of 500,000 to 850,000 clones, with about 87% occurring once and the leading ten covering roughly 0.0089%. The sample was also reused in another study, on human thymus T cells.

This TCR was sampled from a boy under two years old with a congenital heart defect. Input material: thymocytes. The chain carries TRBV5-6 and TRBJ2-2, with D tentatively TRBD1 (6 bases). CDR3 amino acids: CASSLVGAGKVSGELFF. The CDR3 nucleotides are TGTGCCAGCAGCTTGGTGGGGGCAGGGAAGGTTTCCGGGGAGCTGTTTTTT.